This T cell receptor (beta chain) comes out of a study of T cells in Graves' hyperthyroidism and ophthalmopathy. V lost 6 bases, J lost 1 base, and 6 bases stayed unmatched. This CDR3 is 15 amino acids long. CDR1 KGHSH and CDR2 LQKENI come from the germline V gene. Diagnosis rested on symptoms, serum thyroxine and TRAb, thyroid ultrasound, and orbital computed tomography. This clonotype was observed many times. It was RNA transcripts that yielded the amplified TCR beta CDR3 regions. The HTBI primer set served for first-round RT-PCR of the TCR CDR3. TCRdb processed the multiplex PCR reads anew with MiXCR; each CDR3 protein has one entry. This table holds approximately 720,000 distinct CDR3 sequences, approximately 19% found once.

This clonotype originated in a woman aged 50 to 65 with Graves' hyperthyroidism that later progressed to Graves' ophthalmopathy. The specimen sequenced was blood. The chain recombines TRBV18 with TRBJ2-3; TRBD1 aligns across 8 bases. The DNA for the CDR3 is TGTGCCAGCTCTCGTGGACAGGGAGGCACAGATACGCAGTATTTT. Translating it yields CASSRGQGGTDTQYF. The variable domain in full, with the rest retrieved from reference TRBV18 and TRBJ2-3, is NAGVMQNPRHLVRRRGQEARLRCSPMKGHSHVYWYRQLPEEGLKFMVYLQKENIIDESGMPKERFSAEFPKEGPSILRIQQVVRGDSAAYFCASSRGQGGTDTQYFGPGTRLTVL.